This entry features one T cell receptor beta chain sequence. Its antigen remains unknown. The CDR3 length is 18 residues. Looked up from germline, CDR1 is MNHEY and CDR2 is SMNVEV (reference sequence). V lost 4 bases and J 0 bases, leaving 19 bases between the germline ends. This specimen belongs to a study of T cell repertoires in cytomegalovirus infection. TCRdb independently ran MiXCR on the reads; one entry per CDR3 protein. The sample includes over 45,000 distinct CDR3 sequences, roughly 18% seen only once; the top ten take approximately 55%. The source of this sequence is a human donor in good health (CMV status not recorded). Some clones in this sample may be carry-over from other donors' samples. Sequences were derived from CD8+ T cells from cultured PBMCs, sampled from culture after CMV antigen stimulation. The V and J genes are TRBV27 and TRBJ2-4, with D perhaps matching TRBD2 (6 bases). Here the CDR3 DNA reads TGTGCCAGCAGTTCGGCCTGGACGGACTACCTAGCCAAAAACATTCAGTACTTC. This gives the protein CASSSAWTDYLAKNIQYF.